This T cell receptor beta chain was observed in a study of OX40 agonist ivuxolimab in advanced cancers. Overall study results and limits: The study found among the lowest clonal expansion in partial responders at 0.1-3.0 mg/kg. Antigen specificity of clonally expanded peripheral T cells was not established.

The assay was immunoSEQ multiplex PCR, and TCRdb's table has in-frame clones only and misses some. The data hold some 73,000 clones, with approximately 90% observed a single time. In regard to this clone: Its cognate antigen is unknown.

The material sequenced was CD4+ or CD8+ T cells sorted from blood, taken in a trial of the OX40 agonist ivuxolimab. The clonotype was recovered from an adult with an advanced solid tumor such as melanoma, head and neck, liver or kidney cancer.

CDR3 nucleotides: TGCGCCAGCAGCATTGACAACAATGAGCAGTTCTTC. Amino acid sequence: CASSIDNNEQFF. The chain employs TRBV5-1 and TRBJ2-1; no clear D gene. The CDR3 totals 12 residues. Germline V gene lookup returns CDR1 SGHRS and CDR2 YFSETQ. V lost 4 bases and J lost 5, with 7 bases in between.